This entry features one T cell receptor beta chain sequence. No cognate antigen has been identified for it. Qualities for individual bases were not recorded, and no much larger clone is one base off. The High Capacity cDNA Reverse Transcription Kit was used to reverse transcribe all of the isolated RNA, meaning that expressed TCRB transcripts were what got sequenced. Naive, central memory and regulatory T cell samples underwent deep immunoSEQ sequencing, averaging around 4 million total reads per sample. Sorted cells were lysed in RLT buffer and RNA was extracted with DNase-treated RNeasy Micro or Mini kits, depending on cell number. To prevent cross-contamination, each cell subset was processed individually, whereas patient and healthy donor samples were processed jointly. The immunoSEQ multiplex PCR was used to amplify TCRB sequences from cDNA, yielding 87-bp fragments that span the CDR3 region. Sequencing of the amplicons was performed on the Illumina HiSeq platform. For the original study's pipeline: Synthetic template baselines were used to correct PCR bias computationally, reads within Hamming distance 2 were collapsed, and singletons that could not be merged were discarded. Reads were aligned against IMGT so that V, D and J genes, CDR3 length and insertions or deletions at six rearrangement sites could be assigned. Clonotype counts were normalized to sorted cell number within each subset before computing true diversity and Gini coefficients with the tcR R package. Repertoire sharing was quantified using the overlap coefficient calculated on TCRB nucleotide sequences. As a proxy for the pre-selection repertoire, out-of-frame TCRB sequences from naive cells were analyzed. TCRdb carries this immuneACCESS record with in-frame sequences only. Its versions omit some clonotypes, under half of them owing to an unresolved V gene in the studies checked, with the rest unexplained. From that table come the V and J calls and clone size; the DNA was used to work out D and trimming. A total of around 280,000 clones appear in this sample, approximately 15% of them only once. More than 0.015% of the sample is held by the ten biggest clonotypes.

The source of the sample is a study of beta chain features in type 1 diabetes (dated by TCRdb to between 2017 and 2018). Broadly, across the study: Mean age, gender distribution, total cell number and subset yield did not differ between patients and healthy donors. The study compared TCRB repertoires of sorted circulating CD4+ T cell subsets between recently diagnosed type 1 diabetes patients and matched healthy donors. Whereas all 30 or so donors provided naive and central memory subsets, regulatory and stem cell-like memory subsets were isolated from just 8 patients and about 8 healthy donors. A total of 85 million to 110 million sorted cells were examined across all samples, and RNA yield correlated strongly with the number of cells per subset. Broad study findings and their caveats: Because cDNA was sequenced instead of genomic DNA, activated cells with high expression could be over-represented, although the groups did not differ in activation or CD3 levels. A moderate but significant shortening of TCRB CDR3 length was observed in type 1 diabetes patients in all four CD4+ subsets. At VDJ recombination sites, patients with type 1 diabetes made fewer insertions and deleted more nucleotides, a pattern implying thymic rearrangement abnormalities. HLA sub-analyses involved small numbers of individuals, so any influence of HLA type on TCRB rearrangement remained unresolved. Shorter templates might have been favored by PCR, but patient and control samples were amplified and corrected together, so both groups would have been affected equally by any skew. The naive, central memory and regulatory TCRB repertoires appeared to resemble one another more closely among patients than among healthy donors.

Reading the germline V gene gives CDR1 MNHEY and CDR2 SVGAGI. Its CDR3 holds 15 amino acids, cysteine through phenylalanine. Here the CDR3 DNA is all that survives: 45 bases in frame from base 1. Trimming leaves V shorter by 5 bases and J shorter by 1 base, with the junction holding 5 bases beyond the gene matches. From each donor, a single peripheral blood sample of 90 to 150 mL on average was drawn into heparinised tubes. Using a panel that included CD45RO, CCR7, CD25, CD127, CD95 and CD27, naive, central memory, regulatory and stem cell-like memory CD4+ T cells were sorted on a BD FACSAria II. Every sorted population had a purity above 98%. Right away, PBMCs were isolated by Lymphoprep density gradient centrifugation and were stained directly, with no culture step. So that batch effects would be minimized, each experiment stained and sorted samples in pairs, pairing one healthy donor with one patient.

This chain is built from TRBV6-5 and TRBJ2-5, and 9 junction bases match TRBD1. The origin of this receptor is a man aged 18-30 years with type 1 diabetes. Input material: naive CD4+ T cells from blood. The cell subset or site label, as the study defines it: true naive CD4+ T cells. The bases read TGTGCCAGCAGTCGGTACAGGGGGCGCCAAGAGACCCAGTACTTC. Its amino acids are CASSRYRGRQETQYF.